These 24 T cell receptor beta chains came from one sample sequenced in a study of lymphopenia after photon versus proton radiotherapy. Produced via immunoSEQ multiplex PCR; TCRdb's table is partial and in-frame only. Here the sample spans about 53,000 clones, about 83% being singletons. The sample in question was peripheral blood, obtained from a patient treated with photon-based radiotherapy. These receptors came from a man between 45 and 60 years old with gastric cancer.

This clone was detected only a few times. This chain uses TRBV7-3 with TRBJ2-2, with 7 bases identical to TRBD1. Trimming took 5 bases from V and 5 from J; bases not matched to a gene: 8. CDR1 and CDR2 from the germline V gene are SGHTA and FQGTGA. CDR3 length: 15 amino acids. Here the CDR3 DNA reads TGTGCCAGCAGCCCGAACCCCAGGGGGACCGGGGAGCTGTTTTTT. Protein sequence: CASSPNPRGTGELFF.

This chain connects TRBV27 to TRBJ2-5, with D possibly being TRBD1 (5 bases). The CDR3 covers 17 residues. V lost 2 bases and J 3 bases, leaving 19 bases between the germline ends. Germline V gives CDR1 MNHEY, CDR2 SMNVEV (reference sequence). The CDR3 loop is CASSLSRVGAAEETQYF. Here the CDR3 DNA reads TGTGCCAGCAGTTTAAGTCGGGTTGGGGCGGCGGAAGAGACCCAGTACTTC.

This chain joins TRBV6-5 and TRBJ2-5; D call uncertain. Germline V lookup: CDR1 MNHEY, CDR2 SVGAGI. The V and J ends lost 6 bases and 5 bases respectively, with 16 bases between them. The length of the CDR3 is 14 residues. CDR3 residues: CASRYTTFAETQYF. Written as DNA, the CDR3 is TGTGCCAGCAGATACACGACATTCGCGGAGACCCAGTACTTC.

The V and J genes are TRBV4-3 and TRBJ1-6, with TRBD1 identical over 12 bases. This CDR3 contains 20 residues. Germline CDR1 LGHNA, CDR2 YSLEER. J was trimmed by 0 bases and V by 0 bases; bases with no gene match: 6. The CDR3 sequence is CASSQDQWGQGASYNSPLHF. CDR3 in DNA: TGCGCCAGCAGCCAAGATCAGTGGGGACAGGGGGCCTCCTATAATTCACCCCTCCACTTT.

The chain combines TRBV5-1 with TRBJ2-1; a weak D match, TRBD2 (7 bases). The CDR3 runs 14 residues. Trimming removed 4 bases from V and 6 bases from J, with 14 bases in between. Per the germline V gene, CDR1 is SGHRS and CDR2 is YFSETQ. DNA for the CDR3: TGCGCCAGCAGCCTTGGGGGGGCCAGCAATGAGCAGTTCTTC. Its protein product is CASSLGGASNEQFF.

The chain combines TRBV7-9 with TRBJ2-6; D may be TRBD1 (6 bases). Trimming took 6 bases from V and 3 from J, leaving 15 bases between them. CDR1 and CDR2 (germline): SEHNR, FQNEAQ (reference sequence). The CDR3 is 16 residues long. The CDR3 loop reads CASRSLQGSGANVLTF. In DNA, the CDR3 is TGTGCCAGCAGATCCTTACAGGGAAGTGGGGCCAACGTCCTGACTTTC.

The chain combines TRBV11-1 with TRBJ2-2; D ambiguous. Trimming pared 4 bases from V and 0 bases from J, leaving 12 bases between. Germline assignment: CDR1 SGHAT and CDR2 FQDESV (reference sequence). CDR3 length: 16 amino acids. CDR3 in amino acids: CASSSEWTANTGELFF. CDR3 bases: TGTGCCAGCAGCTCGGAATGGACGGCGAACACCGGGGAGCTGTTTTTT. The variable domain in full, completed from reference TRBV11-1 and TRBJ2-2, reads EAEVAQSPRYKITEKSQAVAFWCDPISGHATLYWYRQILGQGPELLVQFQDESVVDDSQLPKDRFSAERLKGVDSTLKIQPAELGDSAMYLCASSSEWTANTGELFFGEGSRLTVL.

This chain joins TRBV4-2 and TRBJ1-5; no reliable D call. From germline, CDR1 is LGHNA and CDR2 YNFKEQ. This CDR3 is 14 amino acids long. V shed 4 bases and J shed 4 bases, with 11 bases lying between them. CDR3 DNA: TGTGCCAGCAGCCCTGGCGAGGCTAATCAGCCCCAGCATTTT. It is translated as CASSPGEANQPQHF.

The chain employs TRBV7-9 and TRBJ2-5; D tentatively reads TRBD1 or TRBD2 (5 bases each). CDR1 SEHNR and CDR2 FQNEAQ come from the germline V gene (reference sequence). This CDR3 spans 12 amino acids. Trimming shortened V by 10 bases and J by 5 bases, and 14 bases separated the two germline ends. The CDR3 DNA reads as TGTGCCATCCCGGGACCCCACGAGACCCAGTACTTC. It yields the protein CAIPGPHETQYF.

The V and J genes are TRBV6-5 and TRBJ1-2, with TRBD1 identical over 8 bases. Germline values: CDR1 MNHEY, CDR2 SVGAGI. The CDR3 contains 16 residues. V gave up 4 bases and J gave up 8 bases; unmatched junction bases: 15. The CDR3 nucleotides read TGTGCCAGCAGTTCGGTAAACGACAGGGGTCGGGGAGGCTACACCTTC. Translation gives CASSSVNDRGRGGYTF.

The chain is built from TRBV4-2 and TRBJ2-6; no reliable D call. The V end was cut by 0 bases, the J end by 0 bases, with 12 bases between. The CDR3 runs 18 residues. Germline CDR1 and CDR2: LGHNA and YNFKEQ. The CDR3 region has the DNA TGTGCCAGCAGCCAAGATCGGGCTACCAGCTCTGGGGCCAACGTCCTGACTTTC. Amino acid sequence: CASSQDRATSSGANVLTF.

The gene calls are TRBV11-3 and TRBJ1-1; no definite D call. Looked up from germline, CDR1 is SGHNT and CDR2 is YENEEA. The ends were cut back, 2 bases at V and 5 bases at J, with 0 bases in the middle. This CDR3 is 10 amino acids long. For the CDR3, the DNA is TGTGCCAGCAGCTTAACTGAAGCTTTCTTT. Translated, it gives CASSLTEAFF.

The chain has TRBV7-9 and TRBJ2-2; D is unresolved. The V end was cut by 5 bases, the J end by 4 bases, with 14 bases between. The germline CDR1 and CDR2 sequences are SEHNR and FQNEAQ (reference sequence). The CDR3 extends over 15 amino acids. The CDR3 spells CASSLGPIPTGELFF. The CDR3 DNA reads TGTGCCAGCAGCCTGGGCCCTATCCCCACCGGGGAGCTGTTTTTT.

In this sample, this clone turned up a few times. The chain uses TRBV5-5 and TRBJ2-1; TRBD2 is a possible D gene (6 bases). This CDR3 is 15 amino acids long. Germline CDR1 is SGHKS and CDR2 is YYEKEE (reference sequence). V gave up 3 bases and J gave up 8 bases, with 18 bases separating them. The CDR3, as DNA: TGTGCCAGCAGCTGGAGGGGTTCCACCCTTGATGAGCAGTTCTTC. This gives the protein CASSWRGSTLDEQFF.

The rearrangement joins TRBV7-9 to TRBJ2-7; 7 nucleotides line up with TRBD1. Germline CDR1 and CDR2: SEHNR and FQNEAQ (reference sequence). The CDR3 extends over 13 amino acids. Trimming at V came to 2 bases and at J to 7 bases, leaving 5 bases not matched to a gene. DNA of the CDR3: TGTGCCAGCAGCTTAACAGGGGCGGGTGAGCAGTACTTC. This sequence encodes CASSLTGAGEQYF.

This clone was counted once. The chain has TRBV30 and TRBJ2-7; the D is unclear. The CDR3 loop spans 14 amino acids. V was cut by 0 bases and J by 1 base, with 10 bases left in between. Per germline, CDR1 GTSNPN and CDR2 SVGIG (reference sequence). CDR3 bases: TGTGCCTGGAGTGTAGGGCGGTCGTCCTACGAGCAGTACTTC. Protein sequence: CAWSVGRSSYEQYF.

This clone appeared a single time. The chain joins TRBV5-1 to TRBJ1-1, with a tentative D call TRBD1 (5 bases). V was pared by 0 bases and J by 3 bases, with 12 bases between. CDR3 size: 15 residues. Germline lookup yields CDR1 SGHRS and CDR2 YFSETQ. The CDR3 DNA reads TGCGCCAGCAGCTTGGAACCAGGGCTGGACACTGAAGCTTTCTTT. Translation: CASSLEPGLDTEAFF.

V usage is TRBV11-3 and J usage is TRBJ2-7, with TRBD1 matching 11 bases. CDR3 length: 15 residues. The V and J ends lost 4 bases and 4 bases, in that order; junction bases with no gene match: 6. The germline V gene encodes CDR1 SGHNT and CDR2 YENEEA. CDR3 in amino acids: CASSWTGTGGYEQYF. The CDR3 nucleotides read TGTGCCAGCAGCTGGACCGGGACAGGGGGGTACGAGCAGTACTTC.

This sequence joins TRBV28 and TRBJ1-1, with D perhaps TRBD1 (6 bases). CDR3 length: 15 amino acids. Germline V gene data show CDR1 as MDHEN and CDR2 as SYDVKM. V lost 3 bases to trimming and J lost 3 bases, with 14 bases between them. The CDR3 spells CASSLVGEGDTEAFF. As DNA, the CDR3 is TGTGCCAGCAGTTTGGTGGGCGAGGGGGACACTGAAGCTTTCTTT.

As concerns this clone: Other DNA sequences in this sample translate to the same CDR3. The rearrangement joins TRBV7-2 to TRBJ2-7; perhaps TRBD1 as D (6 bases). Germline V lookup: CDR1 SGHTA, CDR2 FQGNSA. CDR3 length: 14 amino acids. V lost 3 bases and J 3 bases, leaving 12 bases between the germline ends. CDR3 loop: CASSLAGQLYEQYF. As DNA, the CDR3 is TGTGCCAGCAGCTTGGCCGGACAGCTCTACGAGCAGTACTTC.

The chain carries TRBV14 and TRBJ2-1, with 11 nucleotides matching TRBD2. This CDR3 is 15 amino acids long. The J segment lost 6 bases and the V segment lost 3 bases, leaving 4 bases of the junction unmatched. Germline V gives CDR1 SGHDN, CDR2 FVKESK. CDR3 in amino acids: CASSHGLAGINEQFF. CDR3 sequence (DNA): TGTGCCAGCAGCCACGGACTAGCGGGTATCAATGAGCAGTTCTTC.

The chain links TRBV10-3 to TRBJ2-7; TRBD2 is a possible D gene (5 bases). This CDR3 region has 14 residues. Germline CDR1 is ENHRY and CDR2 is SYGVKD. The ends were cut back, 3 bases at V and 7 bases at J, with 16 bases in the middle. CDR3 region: CAISEVRTPWEQYF. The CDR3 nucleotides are TGTGCCATCAGTGAAGTCAGGACTCCGTGGGAGCAGTACTTC.

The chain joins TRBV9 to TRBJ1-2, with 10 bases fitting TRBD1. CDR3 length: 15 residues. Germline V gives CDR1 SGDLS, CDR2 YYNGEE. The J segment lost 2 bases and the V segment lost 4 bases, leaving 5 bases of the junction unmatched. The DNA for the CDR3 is TGTGCCAGCAGCCCCCGGACAGGGGGAAACTATGGCTACACCTTC. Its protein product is CASSPRTGGNYGYTF.

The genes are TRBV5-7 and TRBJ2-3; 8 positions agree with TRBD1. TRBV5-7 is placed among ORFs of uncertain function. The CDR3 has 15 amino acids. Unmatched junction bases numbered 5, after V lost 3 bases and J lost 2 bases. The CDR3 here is CASSSRQGITDTQYF. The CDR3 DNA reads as TGTGCCAGCAGCTCTCGACAGGGGATCACAGATACGCAGTATTTT.